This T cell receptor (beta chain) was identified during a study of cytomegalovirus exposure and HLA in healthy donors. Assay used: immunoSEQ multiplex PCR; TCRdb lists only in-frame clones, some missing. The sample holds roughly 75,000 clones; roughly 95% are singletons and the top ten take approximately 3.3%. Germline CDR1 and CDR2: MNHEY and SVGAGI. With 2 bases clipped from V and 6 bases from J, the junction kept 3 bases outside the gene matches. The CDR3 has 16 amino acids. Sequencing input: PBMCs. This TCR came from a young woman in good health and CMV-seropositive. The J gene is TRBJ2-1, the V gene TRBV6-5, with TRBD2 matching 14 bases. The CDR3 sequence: CASSYPGLAGVNEQFF. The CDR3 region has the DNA TGTGCCAGCAGTTACCCGGGACTAGCGGGAGTCAATGAGCAGTTCTTC.